The 27 T cell receptor beta chains listed next were all sequenced from one sample in a study of monozygotic twins with inflammatory bowel disease. TCRdb re-called the 5' RACE reads and catalogs CDR3 proteins one per entry, DNA excluded. The table for this sample gives fewer than 550,000 distinct CDR3 sequences. Source material: blood. Receptors originate from a human donor with ulcerative colitis or Crohn's disease, or a healthy co-twin of an affected twin (not recorded which).

The V call is TRBV3-1, the J call TRBJ2-1; TCRdb's D call of TRBD1 is untestable without DNA. This CDR3 is 16 amino acids long. Germline assignment: CDR1 LGHDT and CDR2 YNNKEL (reference sequence). CDR3 loop: CASSNGGLSSYNEQFF.

V and J are TRBV6-1 and TRBJ2-7; as DNA is missing, the TRBD1 call by TCRdb cannot be tested. The length of the CDR3 is 14 residues. Germline lookup yields CDR1 MNHNS and CDR2 SASEGT. CDR3 region: CASRGQGYSYEQYF.

The chain links TRBV3-1 to TRBJ2-2; TCRdb designates TRBD1, a call that cannot be tested without DNA. This CDR3 is 14 amino acids long. The germline gives CDR1 LGHDT, CDR2 YNNKEL (reference sequence). The CDR3 sequence: CASSQRGDTGELFF.

V and J are TRBV2 and TRBJ2-2. The germline CDR1 and CDR2 sequences are SNHLY and FYNNEI. This CDR3 has 14 residues. CDR3 in amino acids: CASKESGYTGELFF.

The chain employs TRBV18 and TRBJ1-5; TCRdb returns TRBD1, unconfirmable since there is no DNA. Germline values: CDR1 KGHSH, CDR2 LQKENI. CDR3 length: 15 amino acids. The CDR3 sequence: CASSTGTGLNQPQHF. Full variable domain (rest looked up from reference TRBV18 and TRBJ1-5): NAGVMQNPRHLVRRRGQEARLRCSPMKGHSHVYWYRQLPEEGLKFMVYLQKENIIDESGMPKERFSAEFPKEGPSILRIQQVVRGDSAAYFCASSTGTGLNQPQHFGDGTRLSIL.

This chain joins TRBV10-3 and TRBJ2-3. Germline loops: CDR1 ENHRY, CDR2 SYGVKD. The CDR3 has 14 amino acids. The CDR3 is CAISEERAGDTQYF.

V and J are TRBV20-1 and TRBJ2-7; TCRdb returns TRBD2, unconfirmable since there is no DNA. There are 19 residues in the CDR3. Per the germline V gene, CDR1 is DFQATT and CDR2 is SNEGSKA (reference sequence). The CDR3 region is CSASPLGLAGGALGYEQYF.

The rearrangement links TRBV4-3 to TRBJ2-7; TCRdb's assignment of TRBD1 cannot be checked, as there is no DNA. The CDR3 has 14 residues. Germline CDR1 reads LGHNA; CDR2 reads YSLEER. CDR3 in amino acids: CASSQGQPPYEQYF.

The chain couples TRBV27 to TRBJ2-5. The CDR3 covers 14 residues. Germline-derived CDR1 and CDR2 are MNHEY and SMNVEV (reference sequence). CDR3 amino acids: CASSYSRGSETQYF.

The chain recombines TRBV6-1 with TRBJ1-5; TCRdb's D call of TRBD1 is untestable without DNA. The CDR3 consists of 15 residues. In germline, CDR1 is MNHNS, CDR2 SASEGT. The CDR3 sequence: CASRATGDSNQPQHF.

J is TRBJ2-7 and V is TRBV28. Germline CDR1 and CDR2: MDHEN and SYDVKM. CDR3 length: 11 amino acids. The CDR3 loop is CASSLIGMEYF.

The chain has TRBV27 and TRBJ1-3; checking the TCRdb D call of TRBD1 is not possible without DNA. The germline CDR1 and CDR2 sequences are MNHEY and SMNVEV (reference sequence). CDR3 length: 16 amino acids. CDR3 loop: CASSLGTGSSGNTIYF.

V and J are TRBV7-8 and TRBJ1-4. This CDR3 spans 14 amino acids. CDR1 is SGHVS and CDR2 is FQNEAQ in the germline V gene. The chain's CDR3 is CASSFAGLKGKLFF. The full variable domain, its missing parts supplied by reference TRBV7-8 and TRBJ1-4, is GAGVSQSPRYKVAKRGQDVALRCDPISGHVSLFWYQQALGQGPEFLTYFQNEAQLDKSGLPSDRFFAERPEGSVSTLKIQRTQQEDSAVYLCASSFAGLKGKLFFGSGTQLSVL.

The chain has TRBV20-1 and TRBJ1-2. Germline V CDR1 and CDR2: DFQATT, SNEGSKA (reference sequence). The CDR3 runs 13 residues. CDR3 region: CSARPGRLGGYTF.

V usage is TRBV5-5 and J usage is TRBJ2-1; absent DNA, TCRdb's TRBD2 call cannot be checked. Germline lookup yields CDR1 SGHKS and CDR2 YYEKEE (reference sequence). This CDR3 contains 17 residues. The CDR3 here is CASSLGLAGGPSNEQFF. Complete variable domain (other parts from reference TRBV5-5 and TRBJ2-1): DAGVTQSPTHLIKTRGQQVTLRCSPISGHKSVSWYQQVLGQGPQFIFQYYEKEERGRGNFPDRFSARQFPNYSSELNVNALLLGDSALYLCASSLGLAGGPSNEQFFGPGTRLTVL.

The chain carries TRBV27 and TRBJ2-5. The CDR3 is 14 residues long. The germline gives CDR1 MNHEY, CDR2 SMNVEV (reference sequence). CDR3 amino acids: CASSIPGVGETQYF.

The chain uses TRBV4-1 and TRBJ1-5. The CDR3 length is 12 residues. From germline, CDR1 is MGHRA and CDR2 YSYEKL. The CDR3: CASSLLVQPQHF.

The V call is TRBV7-9, the J call TRBJ1-5. The CDR3 spans 12 residues. Per germline, CDR1 SEHNR and CDR2 FQNEAQ (reference sequence). This CDR3 reads CASSLAVGPQHF.

The genes are TRBV7-2 and TRBJ2-5; TCRdb calls TRBD2, which cannot be checked without DNA. Germline V lookup: CDR1 SGHTA, CDR2 FQGNSA. The CDR3 loop spans 15 amino acids. The CDR3 reads CASSLTSGRIETQYF.

The J gene is TRBJ2-1, the V gene TRBV5-1; TCRdb designates TRBD2, a call that cannot be tested without DNA. Germline CDR1 SGHRS, CDR2 YFSETQ. The CDR3 length is 16 residues. CDR3 sequence: CASSLAPSGIYNEQFF.

V gene TRBV7-2 combines with J gene TRBJ1-3. This CDR3 has 15 amino acids. Germline V gene sequence: CDR1 SGHTA, CDR2 FQGNSA. The CDR3 sequence is CASSLQGGSGNTIYF.

The chain joins TRBV18 to TRBJ2-1; TCRdb's D call, TRBD2, is unchecked because there is no DNA. The CDR3 spans 14 residues. Germline CDR1 and CDR2: KGHSH and LQKENI. Here the CDR3 reads CASSLGGHVDEQFF.

The V call is TRBV12-3 or TRBV12-4, the J call TRBJ2-2; TCRdb names TRBD1, which stays unverified in the absence of DNA. CDR3 length: 15 residues. CDR3 protein: CASSLAGVYTGELFF.

The rearrangement joins TRBV20-1 to TRBJ2-5; no DNA is available, so the TRBD2 call from TCRdb remains unchecked. CDR1 DFQATT and CDR2 SNEGSKA come from the germline V gene (reference sequence). This CDR3 has 17 amino acids. CDR3 residues: CSARDFREASVQETQYF.

The chain joins TRBV5-1 to TRBJ1-6. Germline V gene sequence: CDR1 SGHRS, CDR2 YFSETQ. CDR3 size: 15 residues. The CDR3 region is CASSLIARVDSPLHF.

The chain recombines TRBV28 with TRBJ2-1; TCRdb lists TRBD1, though no DNA is available to test this call. CDR3 length equals 16 residues. CDR1 MDHEN and CDR2 SYDVKM come from the germline V gene. CDR3 in amino acids: CASSPAPGGGANEQFF.

This rearrangement joins TRBV25-1 to TRBJ2-3; the D call from TCRdb, TRBD1, cannot be confirmed without DNA. CDR1 MGHDK and CDR2 SYGVNS come from the germline V gene. The CDR3 runs to 14 residues. The CDR3: CASPEGEPTDTQYF.